This T cell receptor (beta chain) is from a study of blood T cells in healthy people across ages. In the study overall: Per every two T cells, about one barcoded beta molecule was captured by template switching.

Findings of the study overall: PBMCs left unsorted prevented a conclusive naive versus antigen-experienced comparison.

The CDR3 is 14 amino acids. Trimming removed 6 bases at V and 2 bases at J, with 12 bases between. The second PCR ran roughly 6 to 11 cycles with a sample-barcoded 5' primer and J-beta primers. A single record per CDR3 protein comes from TCRdb applying MiXCR to the 5' RACE reads. This repertoire shows around 690,000 distinct CDR3 sequences, roughly 58% found once; its top ten account for over 30%. A note on this clonotype: The target antigen is unknown.

The V and J genes are TRBV12-3 or TRBV12-4 and TRBJ2-3; no definite D call. The receptor was isolated from a man aged 55 to 70 in good health. The sample comprised blood. CDR3 coding DNA: TGTGCCAGCAGCCTGGCCTCTGTCACAGATACGCAGTATTTT. Translation gives CASSLASVTDTQYF.